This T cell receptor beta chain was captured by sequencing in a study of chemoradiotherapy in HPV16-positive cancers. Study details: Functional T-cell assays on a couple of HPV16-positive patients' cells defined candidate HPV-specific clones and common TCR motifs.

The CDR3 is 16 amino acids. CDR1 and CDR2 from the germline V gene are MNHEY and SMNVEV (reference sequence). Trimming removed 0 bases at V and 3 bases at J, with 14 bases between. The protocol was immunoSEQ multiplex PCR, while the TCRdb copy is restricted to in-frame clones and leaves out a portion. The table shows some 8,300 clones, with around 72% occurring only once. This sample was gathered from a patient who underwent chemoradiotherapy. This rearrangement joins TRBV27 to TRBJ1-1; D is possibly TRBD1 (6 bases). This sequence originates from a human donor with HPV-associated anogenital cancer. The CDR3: CASSLSTGWGYTEAFF. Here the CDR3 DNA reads TGTGCCAGCAGTTTATCGACAGGTTGGGGCTACACTGAAGCTTTCTTT.